This TCR beta chain came from a study of T cells in Graves' hyperthyroidism and ophthalmopathy. Study-level findings and limits: Most thyroid clonotypes with frequency above 0.001 were detected in blood.

Patients were excluded for uncontrolled infection, other autoimmune disease, pregnancy or lactation. Diagnostic decisions used clinical symptoms, serum thyroxine and TRAb, thyroid ultrasound and orbital computed tomography. Regarding this clonotype: Its antigen is unidentified.

V lost 5 bases, J lost 4 bases, and 11 bases lay in between. The CDR3 runs 13 residues. Amplification of TCR beta CDR3 regions used RNA as the template. The study used the HTBI primer set for a first-round RT-PCR of the TCR CDR3. TCRdb recomputed calls from the multiplex PCR reads with MiXCR, one row per CDR3 protein. The data contain 300,000 to 450,000 distinct CDR3 sequences, 15% to 20% of them singletons. This sequence joins TRBV12-3 or TRBV12-4 and TRBJ1-2; unclear D gene. The sample taken for sequencing was blood. The receptor's source is a middle-aged woman with Graves' ophthalmopathy. As DNA, the CDR3 is TGTGCCAGCAGTGCTCGACGGATCTATGGCTACACCTTC. The encoded protein is CASSARRIYGYTF.